A selection of T cell receptor beta chains follows, all from one sample in a study of blood T cells in healthy people across ages. One entry per CDR3 protein results from TCRdb running MiXCR on the 5' RACE reads. The sample holds hundreds of thousands of distinct CDR3 sequences, around 54% seen once. Input material: blood. The source is a man in his sixties in good health. The CDR3 runs from the conserved cysteine through the conserved F or W. A D gene is named only where the DNA matches it firmly. Expanded clones get a size class; other rows say once, few or many, or leave the size out.

V gene	J gene	D gene	clone size	CDR3 DNA	CDR3 protein
TRBV15	TRBJ2-7	.	few	TGTGCCACCCTCGAACCAAACTGGTCCTACGAGCAGTACTTC	CATLEPNWSYEQYF
TRBV20-1	TRBJ2-5	TRBD2	.	TGCAGTGCTAGAGTCCTCGGAGGTAGCGGGGTACAAGAGACCCAGTACTTC	CSARVLGGSGVQETQYF
TRBV2	TRBJ1-2	.	.	TGTGCCAGCAGCGTGGACAGTACTTATGGCTACACCTTC	CASSVDSTYGYTF
TRBV20-1	TRBJ1-1	.	once	TGCAGTGCTAGACCGGGAAACACTGAAGCTTTCTTT	CSARPGNTEAFF
TRBV5-1	TRBJ2-1	.	.	TGCGCCAGCAGCTCGGTCGGGGCCCAGGGGAATGAGCAGTTCTTC	CASSSVGAQGNEQFF
TRBV6-1	TRBJ1-2	.	.	TGTGCCAGCAGTGAACCGGAAAACTATGGCTACACCTTC	CASSEPENYGYTF
TRBV20-1	TRBJ1-2	.	.	TGCAGTGCTAGATCAGGGGACTATGGCTACACCTTC	CSARSGDYGYTF
TRBV27	TRBJ1-6	.	.	TGTGCCAGCAGTTTATTATCCTTCTCACCCCTCCACTTT	CASSLLSFSPLHF
TRBV7-2	TRBJ2-7	.	.	TGTGCCAGCAGCTTACGGTCAGAGGGCTACGAGCAGTACTTC	CASSLRSEGYEQYF
TRBV10-3	TRBJ2-7	.	.	TGTGCCATCAGTGAACCGAGCGGGACAGCCTACGAGCAGTACTTC	CAISEPSGTAYEQYF